This T cell receptor (beta chain) was documented in a study of blood T cell repertoires in COVID-19. Study-level background: Both acute and convalescent COVID-19 samples were obtained from the United States, Italy and Spain. PBMCs, B-cell-depleted T cells, or T cells provided the cDNA or gDNA that made up the material.

Those who participated ranged in age from roughly 18 to 89 years and resided in approximately 23 US areas. Each recovered donor of Cohort 3 presented with two negative PCRs, clearance, or symptom resolution. The germline V gene encodes CDR1 MNHEY and CDR2 SVGAGI. Trimming stripped 5 bases from V and 6 bases from J, with 14 bases between. This CDR3 contains 13 residues. This clone is a singleton in its sample. TCRdb keeps only in-frame clones here, not all; method: immunoSEQ multiplex PCR. The table lists 250,000 to 300,000 clones, 88% of them singletons. The TCR sequence derives from a woman younger than 45 who had recovered from COVID-19. The specimen sequenced was PBMCs or T cells enriched from blood (not recorded which). The rearrangement joins TRBV6-5 to TRBJ2-7; tentative D call: TRBD1 (6 bases). CDR3 in amino acids: CASSPNRGGEQYF. The CDR3 DNA follows: TGTGCCAGCAGTCCTAATAGAGGGGGCGAGCAGTACTTC.